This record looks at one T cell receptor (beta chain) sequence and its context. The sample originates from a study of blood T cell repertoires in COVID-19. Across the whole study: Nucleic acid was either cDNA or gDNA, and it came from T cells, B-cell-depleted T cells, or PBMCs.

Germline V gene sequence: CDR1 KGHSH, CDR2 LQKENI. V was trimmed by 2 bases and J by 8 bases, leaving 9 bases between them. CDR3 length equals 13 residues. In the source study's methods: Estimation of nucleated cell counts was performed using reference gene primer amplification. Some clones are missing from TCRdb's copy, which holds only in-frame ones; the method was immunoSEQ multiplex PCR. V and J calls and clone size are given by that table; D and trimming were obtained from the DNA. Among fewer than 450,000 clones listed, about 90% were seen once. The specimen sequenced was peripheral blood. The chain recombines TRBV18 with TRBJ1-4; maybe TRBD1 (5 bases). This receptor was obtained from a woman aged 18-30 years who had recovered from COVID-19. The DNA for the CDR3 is TGTGCCAGCTCACCAGGGGCGGTCGAAAAACTGTTTTTT. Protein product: CASSPGAVEKLFF.